One T cell receptor beta chain is described in this entry. Antigen: not known. Method: immunoSEQ multiplex PCR; TCRdb's copy keeps in-frame clones and lacks some. This sample carries 20,000 to 25,000 clones, 74% of them seen once, and the ten largest clones take roughly 25%. Checkpoint therapy with ipilimumab 1 mg/kg began 14 to 28 days after transplant. Dosing: nivolumab 3 mg/kg IV, weeks 1, 4, 7, 10, then every two weeks to week 26. The CDR3 is made up of 11 amino acids. Between the trimmed V and J ends, which lost 7 bases and 8 bases, there was a span of 14 bases. The germline V gene has CDR1 SQVTM and CDR2 ANQGSEA. The sample belongs to a study of ipilimumab plus nivolumab after autologous stem cell transplantation. The study, taken as a whole, reports: Authors suggest TCR repertoire, Treg phenotype and gut microbiota support further study.

This sequence joins TRBV29-1 and TRBJ1-2; possible D gene TRBD1, 6 bases. Sequenced here: PBMCs, sampled in a trial of ipilimumab plus nivolumab as post-transplant consolidation. This sequence originates from a male donor with diffuse large B-cell lymphoma. CDR3 sequence reads: CSGGLNEGYTF. CDR3 nucleotide sequence: TGCAGCGGGGGGCTAAATGAAGGCTACACCTTC.